The 25 T cell receptor beta chains below all came from one sample that was sequenced in a study of cytomegalovirus exposure and HLA in healthy donors. Researchers ran the PCR with 60 Vbeta and 13 Jbeta primers. Produced via immunoSEQ multiplex PCR; TCRdb's table is partial and in-frame only. The top ten hold roughly 7.3% of the sample, which has 140,000 to 150,000 clones, about 75% seen once. Sequenced input: PBMCs. Every receptor here comes from a man younger than 40 in good health and CMV-seronegative.

The chain carries TRBV7-6 and TRBJ2-5; TRBD2 aligns across 10 bases. J was trimmed by 2 bases and V by 1 base; bases with no gene match: 10. CDR1 and CDR2 from the germline V gene are SGHVS and FNYEAQ. This CDR3 is built from 18 residues. The CDR3 DNA reads TGTGCCAGCAGCTTAGTCGTTCCTAGCGGGGGACAACAAGAGACCCAGTACTTC. Translation gives CASSLVVPSGGQQETQYF.

V gene TRBV5-6 combines with J gene TRBJ1-2; 7 bases match TRBD1. Germline V CDR1 and CDR2: SGHDT, YYEEEE. V was clipped by 4 bases and J by 5 bases; unmatched bases: 17. This CDR3 has 17 residues. The DNA for the CDR3 is TGTGCCAGCAGCCCCCGGCCGAGTGGGACAGCAATATATGGCTACACCTTC. Protein product: CASSPRPSGTAIYGYTF.

The gene calls are TRBV6-1 and TRBJ1-3; TRBD1 might be the D (5 bases). V lost 1 base, J lost 3 bases, and 19 bases lay in between. The CDR3 loop spans 18 amino acids. Germline V lookup: CDR1 MNHNS, CDR2 SASEGT. CDR3 sequence: CASSEDPGGGIFGNTIYF. CDR3 nucleotide sequence: TGTGCCAGCAGTGAAGATCCGGGCGGGGGAATCTTTGGAAACACCATATATTTT.

CDR3 nucleotides: TGCGCCAGCAGCCACGCGACTAGCGGGGACCTCGAGCAGTACTTC. It codes for CASSHATSGDLEQYF. The gene calls are TRBV4-1 and TRBJ2-7; 11 positions match TRBD2. The germline CDR1 and CDR2 sequences are MGHRA and YSYEKL. The CDR3 totals 15 residues. The V segment lost 3 bases and the J segment 6 bases; nucleotides outside the gene matches: 7.

This rearrangement joins TRBV5-1 to TRBJ2-3; 12 nucleotides match TRBD2. This CDR3 spans 17 amino acids. CDR1 SGHRS and CDR2 YFSETQ come from the germline V gene. V lost 0 bases, J lost 5 bases, and 7 bases stayed unmatched. Here the CDR3 reads CASSLVSTSGGVDTQYF. DNA of the CDR3: TGCGCCAGCAGCTTGGTCTCGACTAGCGGGGGTGTAGATACGCAGTATTTT.

The chain recombines TRBV11-3 with TRBJ2-2; 9 bases line up with TRBD1. The CDR3 length is 15 residues. Germline V gives CDR1 SGHNT, CDR2 YENEEA. Losses at the gene ends were 5 bases for V and 6 bases for J; bases not matched to a gene: 7. CDR3 region: CASSLSRDRAGELFF. The CDR3, as DNA: TGTGCCAGCAGCCTATCCCGGGACAGGGCCGGGGAGCTGTTTTTT.

The rearrangement joins TRBV30 to TRBJ2-7; D unresolved. Trimming cost V 0 bases and J 3 bases, with 9 bases left between them. Germline loops: CDR1 GTSNPN, CDR2 SVGIG (reference sequence). The CDR3 length is 13 residues. The DNA for the CDR3 is TGTGCCTGGAGTGTAAACAGCCTCTACGAGCAGTACTTC. It yields the protein CAWSVNSLYEQYF. The full variable domain, completed using reference TRBV30 and TRBJ2-7, is SQTIHQWPATLVQPVGSPLSLECTVEGTSNPNLYWYRQAAGRGLQLLFYSVGIGQISSEVPQNLSASRPQDRQFILSSKKLLLSDSGFYLCAWSVNSLYEQYFGPGTRLTVT.

This rearrangement joins TRBV10-3 to TRBJ2-6; weak D call: TRBD2 (6 bases). From germline, CDR1 is ENHRY and CDR2 SYGVKD. The CDR3 runs 18 residues. Trimming shortened V by 2 bases and J by 0 bases, and 14 bases separated the two germline ends. CDR3 bases: TGTGCCATCAGTGAGCTCGGGGGAGCTTCCTCTGGGGCCAACGTCCTGACTTTC. Encoded protein: CAISELGGASSGANVLTF.

This clone was seen a handful of times. This chain connects TRBV6-5 to TRBJ1-4, with D tentatively TRBD1 (6 bases). Germline V gene data show CDR1 as MNHEY and CDR2 as SVGAGI. V was cut by 7 bases and J by 5 bases, with 14 bases left in between. This CDR3 comprises 14 residues. The CDR3 spells CASIPDSGNEKLFF. The CDR3 bases are TGTGCCAGCATCCCGGACAGTGGGAATGAAAAACTGTTTTTT.

This clone was seen only once. The gene calls are TRBV19 and TRBJ2-1; D is uncertain. The CDR3 runs to 16 residues. V gave up 1 base and J gave up 5 bases, with 15 bases separating them. CDR1 LNHDA and CDR2 SQIVND come from the germline V gene (reference sequence). The CDR3, as DNA: TGTGCCAGTAGTATAGTCCCGCCGTTCCTAGACAATGAGCAGTTCTTC. Protein product: CASSIVPPFLDNEQFF.

The chain is built from TRBV28 and TRBJ2-3, with 7 bases identical to TRBD1. V lost 4 bases and J lost 3; bases outside the gene matches: 4. Germline CDR1 is MDHEN and CDR2 is SYDVKM. The CDR3 totals 14 residues. Here the CDR3 reads CASSSGGLTDTQYF. As DNA, the CDR3 is TGTGCCAGCAGTTCAGGGGGTTTAACAGATACGCAGTATTTT.

The J gene is TRBJ2-3, the V gene TRBV6-5, with D perhaps TRBD2 (5 bases). V was shortened by 2 bases and J by 3 bases, with 12 bases between the two germline ends. Germline assignment: CDR1 MNHEY and CDR2 SVGAGI. The CDR3 loop spans 15 amino acids. The CDR3 region is CASSYEGVRTDTQYF. CDR3 bases: TGTGCCAGCAGTTACGAGGGAGTAAGAACAGATACGCAGTATTTT.

This sequence joins TRBV28 and TRBJ2-7, with TRBD1 matching over 7 bases. The CDR3 extends over 13 amino acids. J lost 7 bases, V lost 5 bases, and 8 bases had no gene match. Germline-derived CDR1 and CDR2 are MDHEN and SYDVKM. The CDR3 bases are TGTGCCAGCAGTCCCACAGGGGATTTTGAGCAGTACTTC. Translated: CASSPTGDFEQYF.

The rearrangement joins TRBV7-9 to TRBJ1-1; 7 positions agree with TRBD1. The CDR3 sequence is 16 residues long. V was clipped by 5 bases and J by 4 bases; unmatched bases: 13. Germline loops: CDR1 SEHNR, CDR2 FQNEAQ (reference sequence). CDR3 bases: TGTGCCAGCAGCCACCTTAGACAGGGTGGGGGCACTGAAGCTTTCTTT. Translated, it gives CASSHLRQGGGTEAFF.

This clone was found once. The chain recombines TRBV18 with TRBJ1-5; 9 nucleotides match TRBD1. In germline, CDR1 is KGHSH, CDR2 LQKENI. The CDR3 length is 16 residues. Trimming at V came to 5 bases and at J to 7 bases, leaving 12 bases not matched to a gene. The CDR3 DNA sequence: TGTGCCAGCTCATCTAGGCCGGGACAGGGCGTGCAGCCCCAGCATTTT. It is translated as CASSSRPGQGVQPQHF.

This chain joins TRBV7-7 and TRBJ2-3; 8 bases align to TRBD2. The germline V gene has CDR1 SSHAT and CDR2 FNYEAQ (reference sequence). The length of the CDR3 is 16 residues. Trimming took 5 bases from V and 3 from J; bases not matched to a gene: 10. In nucleotides, the CDR3 is TGTGCCAGCAGCCCCGGGGGGGGATTCGGGACAGATACGCAGTATTTT. Protein sequence: CASSPGGGFGTDTQYF.

This clone was seen a few times. J is TRBJ1-3 and V is TRBV6-6; no definite D call. Looked up from germline, CDR1 is MNHNY and CDR2 is SVGAGI (reference sequence). Trimming took 3 bases from V and 0 from J, leaving 6 bases between them. CDR3 length equals 14 residues. CDR3 in DNA: TGTGCCAGCAGTTATCAGGCCTCTGGAAACACCATATATTTT. This encodes CASSYQASGNTIYF.

The chain combines TRBV11-2 with TRBJ2-1, with 11 bases fitting TRBD1. V lost 7 bases and J lost 7; bases outside the gene matches: 3. Germline V gene lookup returns CDR1 SGHAT and CDR2 FQNNGV. The CDR3 is 13 residues long. The CDR3 loop is CASKGTGGNEQFF. The CDR3 DNA reads TGTGCCAGCAAGGGGACAGGGGGGAATGAGCAGTTCTTC.

As for this clone: Germline and junction disagree at one end, which may indicate a read error. The chain employs TRBV5-1 and TRBJ2-4; possible D gene TRBD2, 6 bases. The CDR3 covers 14 residues. CDR1 is SGHRS, CDR2 YFSETQ, per germline. CDR3 DNA: TGCGCCAGCAGCTTAACACTAGCCAAAAACAGTCAGTACTTC. It codes for CASSLTLAKNSQYF.

CDR3 residues: CASSETGGTYEQYF. In DNA, the CDR3 is TGTGCCAGCAGTGAGACAGGGGGAACCTACGAGCAGTACTTC. This chain joins TRBV25-1 and TRBJ2-7, with 9 positions matching TRBD1. V lost 3 bases to trimming and J lost 2 bases; unmatched junction nucleotides: 2. The CDR3 totals 14 residues. Germline values: CDR1 MGHDK, CDR2 SYGVNS.

J is TRBJ1-1 and V is TRBV30; 7 nucleotides match TRBD1. CDR1 and CDR2 (germline): GTSNPN, SVGIG (reference sequence). The CDR3 consists of 16 residues. V trimming: 4 bases; J trimming: 9 bases; junction bases outside the gene matches: 20. The CDR3 reads CAWTLRAISSTGKAFF. The CDR3 bases are TGTGCCTGGACCTTAAGAGCCATTTCCTCGACAGGGAAAGCTTTCTTT.

The chain employs TRBV30 and TRBJ2-7, with TRBD2 matching over 10 bases. CDR1 is GTSNPN and CDR2 is SVGIG in the germline V gene (reference sequence). With V trimmed by 5 bases and J by 2 bases, 3 bases remained unmatched. The CDR3 sequence is 13 residues long. CDR3 DNA sequence: TGTGCCTGGCAAGCGGGAGGGCCCTACGAGCAGTACTTC. This translates into CAWQAGGPYEQYF.

The chain has TRBV11-2 and TRBJ1-2, with TRBD1 identical over 8 bases. This CDR3 region has 13 residues. With V trimmed by 5 bases and J by 7 bases, 6 bases remained unmatched. Germline assignment: CDR1 SGHAT and CDR2 FQNNGV. CDR3 bases: TGTGCCAGCAGCCCAGACAGGGGTAGTGGCTACACCTTC. Amino acids: CASSPDRGSGYTF.

The chain uses TRBV30 and TRBJ1-5; no definite D call. Trimming took off 2 bases at V and 1 base at J, with 9 bases between the two ends. CDR1 and CDR2 from the germline V gene are GTSNPN and SVGIG (reference sequence). This CDR3 contains 14 residues. The CDR3 DNA reads TGTGCCTGGAGTAGAGGGTCAAGCAATCAGCCCCAGCATTTT. Translated, it gives CAWSRGSSNQPQHF.

The rearrangement uses TRBV2 and TRBJ2-7, with D perhaps matching TRBD2 (5 bases). CDR1 and CDR2 (germline): SNHLY, FYNNEI. This CDR3 region has 12 residues. The V end was cut by 9 bases, the J end by 5 bases, with 14 bases between. The CDR3 loop reads CASHTSSHEQYF. The CDR3 DNA reads as TGTGCCAGTCACACTAGTTCCCACGAGCAGTACTTC. The whole variable domain, filled in from reference TRBV2 and TRBJ2-7, reads EPEVTQTPSHQVTQMGQEVILRCVPISNHLYFYWYRQILGQKVEFLVSFYNNEISEKSEIFDDQFSVERPDGSNFTLKIRSTKLEDSAMYFCASHTSSHEQYFGPGTRLTVT.